These T cell receptor beta chains were read from a single sample in a study of blood T cell repertoires in COVID-19. The repertoire was sequenced with immunoSEQ multiplex PCR; TCRdb's copy has only in-frame clones and lacks some. The table includes more than 85,000 clones, roughly 84% detected once. Input material: peripheral blood. The source of these receptors is a woman of 80 years or more with active or convalescent COVID-19. CDR3s include the opening cysteine and the closing phenylalanine or tryptophan. A D gene is named only where the DNA matches it firmly. Clone size, where shown, is once, few, many, or a class for clones that have expanded.

J | length | D | size | V | CDR3 | DNA
TRBJ2-1 | 17 | . | . | TRBV6-1 | CASSEENDKPSYNEQFF | TGTGCCAGCAGTGAAGAGAACGACAAGCCTTCCTACAATGAGCAGTTCTTC
TRBJ1-2 | 18 | TRBD1 | . | TRBV5-4 | CASSPRANRGLGPYGYTF | TGTGCCAGCAGCCCGCGAGCCAACAGGGGGCTCGGCCCCTATGGCTACACCTTC
TRBJ1-4 | 14 | TRBD1 | . | TRBV2 | CASRPGTGNEKLFF | TGTGCCAGCAGGCCCGGGACAGGGAATGAAAAACTGTTTTTT
TRBJ2-2 | 16 | . | . | TRBV9 | CASSVGVRLDTGELFF | TGTGCCAGCAGCGTAGGGGTTAGACTGGACACCGGGGAGCTGTTTTTT
TRBJ1-1 | 15 | . | . | TRBV28 | CASSPRGRGDTEAFF | TGTGCCAGCAGCCCACGCGGCAGGGGTGATACTGAAGCTTTCTTT
TRBJ2-5 | 16 | TRBD2 | few | TRBV5-1 | CASSRGASGVQETQYF | TGCGCCAGCAGCCGAGGGGCTAGCGGGGTTCAAGAGACCCAGTACTTC
TRBJ2-1 | 15 | TRBD2 | . | TRBV10-2 | CASSESSGRTNEQFF | TGCGCCAGCAGTGAGTCTAGCGGGAGAACCAATGAGCAGTTCTTC
TRBJ1-1 | 13 | . | . | TRBV10-1 | CASSGSWATEAFF | TGCGCCAGCAGTGGATCATGGGCCACTGAAGCTTTCTTT
TRBJ2-5 | 14 | TRBD2 | . | TRBV18 | CASSPRLAEETQYF | TGTGCCAGCTCACCGCGACTAGCGGAAGAGACCCAGTACTTC
TRBJ2-1 | 15 | TRBD2 | . | TRBV5-1 | CASSTAGTRNNEQFF | TGCGCCAGCAGCACTGCCGGGACTAGGAACAATGAGCAGTTCTTC
TRBJ1-1 | 16 | . | . | TRBV5-1 | CASSLMRAGGNTEAFF | TGCGCCAGCAGCTTAATGAGGGCGGGCGGGAACACTGAAGCTTTCTTT
TRBJ2-3 | 16 | . | . | TRBV5-1 | CASSRDTVSSTDTQYF | TGCGCCAGCAGCCGTGACACAGTTTCTAGCACAGATACGCAGTATTTT
TRBJ2-1 | 13 | TRBD2 | few | TRBV18 | CASSQGLAIEQFF | TGTGCCAGCTCTCAGGGACTAGCTATTGAGCAGTTCTTC
TRBJ1-3 | 15 | . | few | TRBV4-1 | CASSLDSYSGNTIYF | TGCGCCAGCAGCCTAGACAGTTACTCTGGAAACACCATATATTTT
TRBJ1-1 | 13 | . | . | TRBV27 | CASRREVVTEAFF | TGTGCCAGCAGAAGGGAGGTCGTCACTGAAGCTTTCTTT
TRBJ1-1 | 14 | . | . | TRBV3-1/TRBV3-2 | CASSQVHRDTEAFF | TGTGCCAGCAGCCAAGTCCACAGGGACACTGAAGCTTTCTTT
TRBJ1-2 | 16 | TRBD1 | . | TRBV28 | CAIPSARGYGGYGYTF | TGTGCCATCCCCTCGGCCAGGGGGTACGGGGGCTATGGCTACACCTTC
TRBJ1-5 | 14 | TRBD1 | . | TRBV29-1 | CSVEDRAREQPQHF | TGCAGCGTTGAGGACAGGGCAAGGGAGCAGCCCCAGCATTTT
TRBJ2-7 | 16 | TRBD1 | . | TRBV11-1 | CASSKTRTGELKEQYF | TGTGCCAGCAGTAAAACCCGGACAGGGGAGCTTAAGGAGCAGTACTTC
TRBJ1-3 | 17 | . | . | TRBV7-9 | CASSSPSGGTAGNTIYF | TGTGCCAGCAGCTCCCCTTCGGGGGGCACAGCTGGAAACACCATATATTTT
TRBJ2-6 | 14 | . | . | TRBV9 | CASSVRWGANVLTF | TGTGCCAGCAGCGTACGGTGGGGGGCCAACGTCCTGACTTTC
TRBJ1-5 | 16 | TRBD1 | once | TRBV9 | CASSAISSKTGQPQHF | TGTGCCAGCAGCGCTATTTCCTCCAAGACAGGGCAGCCCCAGCATTTT
TRBJ1-4 | 12 | . | . | TRBV12-3/TRBV12-4 | CASSFRDEKLFF | TGTGCCAGCAGTTTTCGGGATGAAAAACTGTTTTTT
TRBJ2-1 | 15 | TRBD2 | . | TRBV19 | CASSGRLAGNNEQFF | TGTGCCAGTAGTGGCCGACTAGCGGGTAACAATGAGCAGTTCTTC
TRBJ1-1 | 14 | . | many | TRBV4-1 | CASSQDLEGRKAFF | TGCGCCAGCAGCCAAGATCTGGAGGGGAGGAAAGCTTTCTTT
TRBJ1-2 | 13 | . | . | TRBV19 | CASSIAQGAGYTF | TGTGCCAGTAGTATAGCACAGGGTGCTGGCTACACCTTC
TRBJ2-7 | 11 | . | once | TRBV5-5 | CASSAIYEQYF | TGTGCCAGCAGCGCTATCTACGAGCAGTACTTC
TRBJ1-2 | 12 | . | . | TRBV28 | CASSSGLKGYTF | TGTGCCAGCAGTTCAGGGTTAAAGGGCTACACCTTC
TRBJ2-5 | 18 | . | . | TRBV15 | CATSRDHPAVGFQETQYF | TGTGCCACCAGCAGAGATCATCCAGCGGTTGGGTTCCAAGAGACCCAGTACTTC
TRBJ1-5 | 15 | . | . | TRBV27 | CASSPVRVSNQPQHF | TGTGCCAGCAGTCCCGTTCGGGTCAGCAATCAGCCCCAGCATTTT
TRBJ2-7 | 14 | TRBD1 | . | TRBV15 | CATSPGQRSYEQYF | TGTGCCACCAGCCCGGGACAGCGTTCCTACGAGCAGTACTTC
TRBJ2-1 | 15 | TRBD1 | . | TRBV28 | CASSSGQGTYNEQFF | TGTGCCAGCAGTTCTGGACAGGGGACCTACAATGAGCAGTTCTTC
TRBJ1-1 | 11 | . | . | TRBV20-1 | CRGAMNTEAFF | TGCAGGGGGGCGATGAACACTGAAGCTTTCTTT
TRBJ2-2 | 14 | . | . | TRBV7-2 | CASSLDTATGELFF | TGTGCCAGCAGCTTAGATACAGCCACCGGGGAGCTGTTTTTT
TRBJ2-3 | 14 | . | . | TRBV9 | CASRGQTPMNTQYF | TGTGCCAGCAGGGGACAAACTCCGATGAATACGCAGTATTTT
TRBJ1-4 | 14 | TRBD1 | few | TRBV5-5 | CASSTDRVDEKLFF | TGTGCCAGCAGCACAGACAGGGTAGATGAAAAACTGTTTTTT
TRBJ1-2 | 13 | TRBD1 | . | TRBV6-4 | CASSESTGGGYTF | TGTGCCAGCAGTGAATCAACAGGGGGTGGCTACACCTTC
TRBJ2-2 | 16 | . | few | TRBV5-1 | CASSEQGNGIPGELFF | TGCGCCAGCAGCGAACAGGGAAACGGTATACCCGGGGAGCTGTTTTTT
TRBJ2-7 | 16 | TRBD2 | . | TRBV2 | CASSESRLAGGSEQYF | TGTGCCAGCAGTGAGAGTAGGCTAGCGGGAGGCAGCGAGCAGTACTTC
TRBJ2-1 | 19 | . | . | TRBV19 | CASSPSLTSGTLLDNEQFF | TGTGCCAGTAGTCCAAGTTTAACCTCCGGGACTTTACTCGACAATGAGCAGTTCTTC
TRBJ1-2 | 14 | TRBD1 | . | TRBV7-2 | CASSLDRGLGGYTF | TGTGCCAGCAGCTTGGACAGGGGGCTGGGAGGCTACACCTTC
TRBJ2-3 | 14 | . | . | TRBV9 | CASSVLGDTDTQYF | TGTGCCAGCAGCGTACTCGGAGACACAGATACGCAGTATTTT